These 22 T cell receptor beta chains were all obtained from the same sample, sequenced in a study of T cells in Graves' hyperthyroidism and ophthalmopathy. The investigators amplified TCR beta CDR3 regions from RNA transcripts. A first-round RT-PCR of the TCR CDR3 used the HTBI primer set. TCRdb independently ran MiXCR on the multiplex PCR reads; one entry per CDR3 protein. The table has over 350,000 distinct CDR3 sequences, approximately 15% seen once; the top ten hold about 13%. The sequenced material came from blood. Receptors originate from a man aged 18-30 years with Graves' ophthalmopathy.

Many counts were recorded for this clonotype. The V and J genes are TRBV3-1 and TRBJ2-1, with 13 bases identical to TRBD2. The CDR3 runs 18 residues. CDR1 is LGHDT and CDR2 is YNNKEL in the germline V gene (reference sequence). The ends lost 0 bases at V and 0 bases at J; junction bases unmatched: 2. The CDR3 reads CASSQEGTSGASYNEQFF. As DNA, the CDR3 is TGTGCCAGCAGCCAAGAAGGGACTAGCGGGGCCTCCTACAATGAGCAGTTCTTC.

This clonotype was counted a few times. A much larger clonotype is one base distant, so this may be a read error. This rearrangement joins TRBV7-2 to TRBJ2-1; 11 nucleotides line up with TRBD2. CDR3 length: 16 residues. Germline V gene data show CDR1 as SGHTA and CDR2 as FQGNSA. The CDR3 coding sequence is TGTGCCGGCAGCTCCCAGACACTAGCGGGAGTGAGTGAGCAGTTCTTC. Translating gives CAGSSQTLAGVSEQFF.

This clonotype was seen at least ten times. CDR3 DNA sequence: TGTGCCAGCAGCTATCTCGCGGGGGCCCCGTACGAGCAGTACTTC. It is translated as CASSYLAGAPYEQYF. This chain links TRBV7-2 with TRBJ2-7; maybe TRBD2 (7 bases). The germline CDR1 and CDR2 sequences are SGHTA and FQGNSA. The CDR3 runs 15 residues. Trimming took off 4 bases at V and 4 bases at J, with 17 bases between the two ends.

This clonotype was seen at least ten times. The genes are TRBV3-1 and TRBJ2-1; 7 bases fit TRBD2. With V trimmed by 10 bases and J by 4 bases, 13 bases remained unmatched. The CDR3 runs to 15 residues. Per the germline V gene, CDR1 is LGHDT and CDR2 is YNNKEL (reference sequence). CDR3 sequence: CATTTGLVDYNEQFF. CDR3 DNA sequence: TGTGCCACTACAACTGGACTAGTGGATTACAATGAGCAGTTCTTC.

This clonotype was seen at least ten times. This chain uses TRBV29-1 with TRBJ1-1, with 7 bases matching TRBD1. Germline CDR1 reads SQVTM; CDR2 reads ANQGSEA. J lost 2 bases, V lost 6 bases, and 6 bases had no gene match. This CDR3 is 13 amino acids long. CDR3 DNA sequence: TGCAGCGTAAAACAGGGGTCTAACACTGAAGCTTTCTTT. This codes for CSVKQGSNTEAFF.

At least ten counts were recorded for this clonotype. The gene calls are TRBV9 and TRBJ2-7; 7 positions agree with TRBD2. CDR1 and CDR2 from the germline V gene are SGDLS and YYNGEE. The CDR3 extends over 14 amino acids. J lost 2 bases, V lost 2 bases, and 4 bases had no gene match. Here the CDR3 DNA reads TGTGCCAGCAGCGTGGGAGGGGTAGCCTACGAGCAGTACTTC. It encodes CASSVGGVAYEQYF.

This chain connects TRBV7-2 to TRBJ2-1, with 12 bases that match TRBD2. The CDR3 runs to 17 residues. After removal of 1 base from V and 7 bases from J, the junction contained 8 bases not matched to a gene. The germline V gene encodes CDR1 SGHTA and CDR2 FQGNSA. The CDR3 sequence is CASSLVASGRAVNEQFF. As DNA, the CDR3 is TGTGCCAGCAGCTTAGTGGCTAGCGGGAGGGCCGTTAATGAGCAGTTCTTC. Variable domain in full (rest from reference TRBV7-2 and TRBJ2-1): GAGVSQSPSNKVTEKGKDVELRCDPISGHTALYWYRQSLGQGLEFLIYFQGNSAPDKSGLPSDRFSAERTGGSVSTLTIQRTQQEDSAVYLCASSLVASGRAVNEQFFGPGTRLTVL.

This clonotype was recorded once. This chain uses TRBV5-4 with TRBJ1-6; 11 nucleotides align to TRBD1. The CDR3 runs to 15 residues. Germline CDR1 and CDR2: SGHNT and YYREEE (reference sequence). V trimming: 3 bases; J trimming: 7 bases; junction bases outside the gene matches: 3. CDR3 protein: CASSSWTGGNSPLHF. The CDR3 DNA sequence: TGTGCCAGCAGCTCCTGGACAGGGGGCAATTCACCCCTCCACTTT.

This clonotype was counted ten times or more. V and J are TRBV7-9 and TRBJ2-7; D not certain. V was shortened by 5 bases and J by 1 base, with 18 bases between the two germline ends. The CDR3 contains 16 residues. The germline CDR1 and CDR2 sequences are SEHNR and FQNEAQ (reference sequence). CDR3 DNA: TGTGCCAGCAGCCACAAAGCAGGTGGCCATTCCTACGAGCAGTACTTC. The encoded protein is CASSHKAGGHSYEQYF. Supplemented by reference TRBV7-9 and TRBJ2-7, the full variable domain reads DTGVSQNPRHKITKRGQNVTFRCDPISEHNRLYWYRQTLGQGPEFLTYFQNEAQLEKSRLLSDRFSAERPKGSFSTLEIQRTEQGDSAMYLCASSHKAGGHSYEQYFGPGTRLTVT.

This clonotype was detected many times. CDR3 sequence (DNA): TGTGCCAGCAGCCAAGATTTCCCCGGGAGTCCCGGGGAGCTGTTTTTT. Translating gives CASSQDFPGSPGELFF. The chain employs TRBV4-2 and TRBJ2-2, with D maybe TRBD2 (6 bases). CDR3 size: 16 residues. The V end was cut by 0 bases, the J end by 6 bases, with 14 bases between. CDR1 and CDR2 (germline): LGHNA, YNFKEQ.

The CDR3 coding sequence is TGTGCCAGCAGTGAACTCAGCGGGGGGACCCTACAAGAGACCCAGTACTTC. It yields the protein CASSELSGGTLQETQYF. The chain carries TRBV6-1 and TRBJ2-5; TRBD2 aligns across 9 bases. The CDR3 length is 17 residues. Per germline, CDR1 MNHNS and CDR2 SASEGT. The V and J ends lost 2 bases and 2 bases, in that order; junction bases with no gene match: 9.

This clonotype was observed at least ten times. CDR3 bases: TGCAGTGCTAACCCCAGGGGCTATGGCTACACCTTC. Translation: CSANPRGYGYTF. The rearrangement uses TRBV20-1 and TRBJ1-2; a possible D gene is TRBD1 (6 bases). There are 12 residues in the CDR3. Deletions cut 4 bases from V and 4 bases from J, with 10 bases between. CDR1 is DFQATT, CDR2 SNEGSKA, per germline (reference sequence).

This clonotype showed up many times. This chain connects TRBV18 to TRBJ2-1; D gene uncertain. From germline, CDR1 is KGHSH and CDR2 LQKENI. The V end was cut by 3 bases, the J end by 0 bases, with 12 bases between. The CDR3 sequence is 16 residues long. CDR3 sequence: CASSPSLSSSYNEQFF. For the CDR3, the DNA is TGTGCCAGCTCACCGTCGCTTTCGAGCTCCTACAATGAGCAGTTCTTC.

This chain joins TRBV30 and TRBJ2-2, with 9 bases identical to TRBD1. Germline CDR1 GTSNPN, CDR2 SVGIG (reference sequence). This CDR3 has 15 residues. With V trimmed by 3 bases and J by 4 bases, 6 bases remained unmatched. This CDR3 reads CAWSRQGVGTGELFF. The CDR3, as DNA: TGTGCCTGGAGCCGACAGGGGGTGGGCACCGGGGAGCTGTTTTTT.

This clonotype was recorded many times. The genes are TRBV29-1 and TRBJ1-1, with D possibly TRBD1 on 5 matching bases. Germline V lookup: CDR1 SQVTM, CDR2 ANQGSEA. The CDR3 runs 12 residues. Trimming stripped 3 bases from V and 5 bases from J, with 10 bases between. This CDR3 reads CSVEARGTEAFF. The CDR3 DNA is TGCAGCGTTGAGGCCCGGGGGACTGAAGCTTTCTTT.

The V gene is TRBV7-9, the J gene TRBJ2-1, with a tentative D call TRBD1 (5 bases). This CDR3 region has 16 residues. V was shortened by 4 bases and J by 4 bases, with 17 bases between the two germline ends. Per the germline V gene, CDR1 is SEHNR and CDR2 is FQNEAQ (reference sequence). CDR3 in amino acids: CASSYTPGSPYNEQFF. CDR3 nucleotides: TGTGCCAGCAGCTATACCCCAGGGTCCCCTTACAATGAGCAGTTCTTC.

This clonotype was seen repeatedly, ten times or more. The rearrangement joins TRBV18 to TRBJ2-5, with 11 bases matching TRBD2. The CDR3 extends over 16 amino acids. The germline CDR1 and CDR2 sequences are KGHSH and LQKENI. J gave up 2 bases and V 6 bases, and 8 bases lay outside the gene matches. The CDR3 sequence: CASSRGTSGVQETQYF. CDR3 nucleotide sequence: TGTGCCAGCTCTCGAGGGACTAGCGGAGTACAAGAGACCCAGTACTTC.

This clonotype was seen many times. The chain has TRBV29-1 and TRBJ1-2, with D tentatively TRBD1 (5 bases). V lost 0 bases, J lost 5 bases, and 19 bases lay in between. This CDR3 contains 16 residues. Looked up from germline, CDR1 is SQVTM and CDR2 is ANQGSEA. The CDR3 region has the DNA TGCAGCGTTGAAGAACGGGGGGTTGGACGGTCTTATGGCTACACCTTC. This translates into CSVEERGVGRSYGYTF.

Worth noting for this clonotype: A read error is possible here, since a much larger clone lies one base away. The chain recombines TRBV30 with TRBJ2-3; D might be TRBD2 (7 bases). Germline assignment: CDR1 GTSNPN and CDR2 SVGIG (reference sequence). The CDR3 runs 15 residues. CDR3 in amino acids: CALDLGGGSTDTHYF. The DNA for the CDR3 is TGTGCCCTGGATTTAGGGGGGGGCAGCACAGATACGCATTATTTT.

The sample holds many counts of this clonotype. CDR3 DNA sequence: TGTGCCAGCAGTATACCAGGGGACCTCACTGAAGCTTTCTTT. Protein product: CASSIPGDLTEAFF. The genes are TRBV6-1 and TRBJ1-1, with D perhaps matching TRBD1 (6 bases). CDR1 is MNHNS, CDR2 SASEGT, per germline. The V and J ends lost 5 bases and 4 bases respectively, with 14 bases between them. There are 14 residues in the CDR3.

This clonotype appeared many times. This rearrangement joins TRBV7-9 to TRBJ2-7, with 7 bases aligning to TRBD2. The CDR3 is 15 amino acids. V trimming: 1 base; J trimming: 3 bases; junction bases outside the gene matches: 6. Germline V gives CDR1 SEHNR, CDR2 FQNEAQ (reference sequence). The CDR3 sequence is CASSLGGAGSYEQYF. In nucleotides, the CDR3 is TGTGCCAGCAGCTTAGGAGGAGCGGGGAGCTACGAGCAGTACTTC.

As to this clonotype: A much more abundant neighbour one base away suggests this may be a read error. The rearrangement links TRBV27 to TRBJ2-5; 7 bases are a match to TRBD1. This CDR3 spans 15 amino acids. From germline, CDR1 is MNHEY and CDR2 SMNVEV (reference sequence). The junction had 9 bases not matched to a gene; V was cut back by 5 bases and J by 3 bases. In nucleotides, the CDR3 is TGTGCCAGCAGTGGTTTGACAGGGAGAGAAGAGACCCAGTACTTC. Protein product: CASSGLTGREETQYF.